Following are 2 T cell receptor beta chains from one sample sequenced in a study of regulatory T cells in long-lasting Graves disease. The TCR library used RNA extracted from PBMCs. MiXCR was run by TCRdb on the reads, yielding one entry per CDR3 protein. The sample consists of under 850 distinct CDR3 sequences, roughly nine tenths of them appearing once. Sample: peripheral blood mononuclear cells (PBMCs), taken with antithyroid drug treatment, in newly diagnosed or persistent Graves disease (not recorded which). These receptors were collected from a woman in her twenties or thirties with Graves disease.

The J gene is TRBJ1-3, the V gene TRBV9, with D hard to call. With 2 bases removed from V and 0 bases from J, the gap between germline ends came to 12 bases. The germline CDR1 and CDR2 sequences are SGDLS and YYNGEE. The CDR3 is 16 amino acids. The CDR3 nucleotides are TGTGCCAGCAGCGTGGCCACCCTGGTCTCTGGAAACACCATATATTTT. Translating it yields CASSVATLVSGNTIYF.

The rearrangement joins TRBV7-9 to TRBJ2-3, with TRBD1 identical over 7 bases. J lost 6 bases, V lost 5 bases, and 2 bases had no gene match. Germline V gene lookup returns CDR1 SEHNR and CDR2 FQNEAQ (reference sequence). The CDR3 spans 12 residues. CDR3 in amino acids: CASSPTGDTQYF. In nucleotides, the CDR3 is TGTGCCAGCAGCCCGACAGGGGATACGCAGTATTTT.